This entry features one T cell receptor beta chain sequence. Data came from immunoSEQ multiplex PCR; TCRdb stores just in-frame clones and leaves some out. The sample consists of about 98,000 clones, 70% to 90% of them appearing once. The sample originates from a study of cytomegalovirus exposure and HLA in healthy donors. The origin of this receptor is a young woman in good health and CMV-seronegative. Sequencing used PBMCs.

The CDR3 DNA reads TGTGCCAGCACATTTACAGGGTCACAGCCCCAGCATTTT. Protein: CASTFTGSQPQHF. The chain recombines TRBV2 with TRBJ1-5; a possible D gene is TRBD1 (6 bases). The CDR3 length is 13 residues. In germline, CDR1 is SNHLY, CDR2 FYNNEI. Deletions cut 7 bases from V and 7 bases from J, with 14 bases between. Filled out from reference TRBV2 and TRBJ1-5, the complete variable domain reads EPEVTQTPSHQVTQMGQEVILRCVPISNHLYFYWYRQILGQKVEFLVSFYNNEISEKSEIFDDQFSVERPDGSNFTLKIRSTKLEDSAMYFCASTFTGSQPQHFGDGTRLSIL.